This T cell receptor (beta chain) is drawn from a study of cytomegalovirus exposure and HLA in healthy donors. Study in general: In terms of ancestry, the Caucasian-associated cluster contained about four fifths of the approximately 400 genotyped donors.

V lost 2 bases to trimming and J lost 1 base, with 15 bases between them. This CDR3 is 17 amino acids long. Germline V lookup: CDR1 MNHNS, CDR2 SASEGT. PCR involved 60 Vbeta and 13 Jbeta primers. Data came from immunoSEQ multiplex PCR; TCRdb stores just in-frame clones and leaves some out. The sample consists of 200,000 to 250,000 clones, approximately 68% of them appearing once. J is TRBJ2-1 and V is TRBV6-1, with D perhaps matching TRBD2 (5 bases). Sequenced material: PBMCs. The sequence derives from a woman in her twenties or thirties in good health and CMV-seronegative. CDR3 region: CASSEHIGIGSYNEQFF. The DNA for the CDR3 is TGTGCCAGCAGTGAACATATCGGGATAGGGTCCTACAATGAGCAGTTCTTC.